Listed below are T cell receptor beta chains from one sample, sequenced in a study of patients and donors after allogeneic stem cell transplantation. TCRdb used MiXCR to reprocess the RT-PCR reads, holding one entry per CDR3 protein. The sample shows 30,000 to 35,000 distinct CDR3 sequences, approximately 6.2% of them seen only once. Material: blood, either unsorted or a sorted T cell fraction (not recorded which). The receptor source for this set is a human donor who was either an allogeneic HSCT recipient or a stem cell or donor lymphocyte infusion donor (not recorded which). It is not recorded whose cells these are; they may come from a transplant donor. Each CDR3 is given with its conserved first and last residue. The D gene is left open where the match is weak. Size is stated for part of the rows, as once, few or many counts, or as a class when the clone is expanded.

clone_size d_call j_call v_call cdr3_aa cdr3_nt
NA NA TRBJ2-2 TRBV7-3 CASSLKLANTGELFF TGTGCCAGCAGCTTAAAATTGGCAAACACCGGGGAGCTGTTTTTT
few NA TRBJ2-1 TRBV20-1 CSASSGNEQFF TGCAGTGCTAGCTCGGGCAATGAGCAGTTCTTC
many NA TRBJ1-3 TRBV7-9 CASSLSDSGNTIYF TGTGCCAGCAGCTTATCAGACTCTGGAAACACCATATATTTT
many TRBD1 TRBJ1-3 TRBV11-2 CASSSGQDLTSGNTIYF TGTGCCAGCAGCTCTGGACAGGATCTCACTTCTGGAAACACCATATATTTT
NA TRBD2 TRBJ2-2 TRBV7-3 CASSLFSGGNPNTGELFF TGTGCCAGCAGCTTATTTAGCGGGGGGAACCCGAACACCGGGGAGCTGTTTTTT
NA NA TRBJ2-3 TRBV19 CASSINPGSDTQYF TGTGCCAGTAGTATTAATCCTGGCAGCGATACGCAGTATTTT
many TRBD2 TRBJ2-7 TRBV28 CASSFRRELKQYF TGTGCCAGCAGTTTCCGGCGGGAGCTCAAGCAGTACTTC
many NA TRBJ2-3 TRBV28 CASSFRRDTQYF TGTGCCAGCAGTTTCCGCAGAGATACGCAGTATTTT
many NA TRBJ1-2 TRBV12-3/TRBV12-4 CASRRGANGYTF TGTGCCAGCAGAAGGGGGGCCAATGGCTACACCTTC
few NA TRBJ1-2 TRBV4-2 CASSQERTASYGYTF TGTGCCAGCAGCCAAGAGAGGACAGCCTCCTATGGCTACACCTTC
NA NA TRBJ2-2 TRBV11-1 CASSLESDTGELFF TGTGCCAGCAGCTTAGAGTCGGACACCGGGGAGCTGTTTTTT
NA TRBD2 TRBJ2-2 TRBV6-5 CASSYSRTSGAGELFF TGTGCCAGCAGTTACTCGCGGACTAGCGGTGCCGGGGAGCTGTTTTTT
medium-sized NA TRBJ1-2 TRBV3-1 CASSPTEGYGYTF TGTGCCAGCAGTCCGACGGAAGGCTATGGCTACACCTTC
many TRBD2 TRBJ2-1 TRBV7-8 CASSLGLAGVPTVNEQFF TGTGCCAGCAGCTTAGGGCTAGCGGGAGTTCCCACCGTTAATGAGCAGTTCTTC
many NA TRBJ1-2 TRBV7-2 CASSRAPYGYTF TGTGCCAGCAGCCGCGCACCGTATGGCTACACCTTC
many NA TRBJ1-4 TRBV20-1 CSASGTFNEKLFF TGCAGTGCTTCCGGGACCTTCAATGAAAAACTGTTTTTT
few NA TRBJ2-3 TRBV7-2 CASSTRGGRGTDTQYF TGTGCCAGCAGCACTCGTGGGGGACGCGGCACAGATACGCAGTATTTT
many NA TRBJ2-3 TRBV24-1 CATSDLTKAADTQYF TGTGCCACCAGTGATTTGACCAAGGCTGCAGATACGCAGTATTTT
many NA TRBJ1-5 TRBV5-4 CATSPDSLQPQHF TGTGCCACTTCTCCTGACAGCTTGCAGCCCCAGCATTTT
many NA TRBJ1-3 TRBV7-9 CASSDSGGSGNTIYF TGTGCCAGCAGTGATTCGGGAGGCTCTGGAAACACCATATATTTT
many TRBD1 TRBJ1-1 TRBV3-1 CASSQRGQGGRAFF TGTGCCAGCAGCCAAAGGGGACAGGGCGGTAGAGCTTTCTTT
many NA TRBJ1-1 TRBV6-5 CASSASGRRPNTEAFF TGTGCCAGCAGTGCGTCAGGGAGGCGGCCGAACACTGAAGCTTTCTTT
many TRBD2 TRBJ2-2 TRBV6-5 CASSLLAGWREPGELFF TGTGCCAGCAGTTTATTAGCGGGTTGGCGGGAGCCCGGGGAGCTGTTTTTT
many NA TRBJ2-1 TRBV4-1 CASKTDGSSYNEQFF TGCGCCAGTAAAACAGACGGTAGCTCCTACAATGAGCAGTTCTTC
NA NA TRBJ2-7 TRBV11-2 CASSLMAGSIHEQYF TGTGCCAGCAGCTTAATGGCAGGGTCTATCCACGAGCAGTACTTC
few TRBD2 TRBJ2-2 TRBV20-1 CSASRGSVTGELFF TGCAGTGCTAGTCGCGGGAGTGTTACCGGGGAGCTGTTTTTT
NA TRBD2 TRBJ2-3 TRBV7-2 CASSLGLASTDTQYF TGTGCCAGCAGCCTTGGACTAGCGAGCACAGATACGCAGTATTTT
few NA TRBJ1-2 TRBV18 CASSPEPLGGYTF TGTGCCAGCTCACCGGAGCCACTGGGTGGCTACACCTTC
many NA TRBJ2-1 TRBV12-3/TRBV12-4 CASSFAYSYNEQFF TGTGCCAGCAGTTTCGCCTACTCCTACAATGAGCAGTTCTTC
many NA TRBJ1-1 TRBV7-8 CASSLAPLLLGLNTEAFF TGTGCCAGCAGCTTAGCGCCTCTCCTTTTAGGCCTAAACACTGAAGCTTTCTTT
many NA TRBJ2-4 TRBV24-1 CATSEYRYIQYF TGTGCCACCAGTGAATATCGGTACATTCAGTACTTC
few NA TRBJ1-5 TRBV28 CASSSRLRYSNQPQHF TGTGCCAGCAGTTCCAGGCTGAGGTATAGCAATCAGCCCCAGCATTTT
NA TRBD1 TRBJ2-4 TRBV14 CASSQTQGLGAKNIQYF TGTGCCAGCAGCCAAACACAGGGGCTGGGGGCCAAAAACATTCAGTACTTC
NA NA TRBJ2-5 TRBV2 CASSEDYLETQYF TGTGCCAGCAGTGAAGACTACCTAGAGACCCAGTACTTC
few NA TRBJ2-2 TRBV18 CASSPQGNTGELFF TGTGCCAGCTCACCACAGGGGAACACCGGGGAGCTGTTTTTT
many NA TRBJ1-5 TRBV18 CASSPSPADSNQPQHF TGTGCCAGCTCACCATCCCCTGCGGACTCCAATCAGCCCCAGCATTTT
many TRBD2 TRBJ2-3 TRBV5-5 CASSSLAGADTQYF TGTGCCAGCAGCTCGCTAGCGGGGGCGGATACGCAGTATTTT
NA NA TRBJ2-7 TRBV12-3/TRBV12-4 CASSVAGTSKEQYF TGTGCCAGCAGTGTCGCCGGGACCTCCAAGGAGCAGTACTTC
NA NA TRBJ2-3 TRBV18 CASSPWESTDTQYF TGTGCCAGCTCACCATGGGAGAGCACAGATACGCAGTATTTT
many TRBD1 TRBJ1-5 TRBV18 CASSPPGQGAQPQHF TGTGCCAGCTCACCCCCGGGACAGGGGGCTCAGCCCCAGCATTTT
many TRBD1 TRBJ1-2 TRBV7-8 CASSSGQGGFYGYTF TGTGCCAGCAGCTCCGGACAGGGAGGGTTCTATGGCTACACCTTC
many TRBD1 TRBJ1-3 TRBV5-1 CASSLFSGQGLSGNTIYF TGCGCCAGCAGCTTGTTCAGTGGACAGGGCCTCTCTGGAAACACCATATATTTT
NA TRBD2 TRBJ2-5 TRBV5-1 CASSLAKTSGQETQYF TGCGCCAGCAGCTTGGCCAAGACTAGCGGACAAGAGACCCAGTACTTC
NA TRBD2 TRBJ2-2 TRBV7-6 CASSKLPGLATNTGELFF TGTGCCAGCAGCAAATTACCGGGACTAGCGACGAACACCGGGGAGCTGTTTTTT
few NA TRBJ2-5 TRBV5-4 CASSLREAETQYF TGTGCCAGCAGCTTGCGAGAGGCAGAGACCCAGTACTTC
NA NA TRBJ2-5 TRBV27 CASSPTAFLQRETQYF TGTGCCAGCAGTCCCACGGCCTTTTTGCAGCGTGAGACCCAGTACTTC
medium-sized NA TRBJ1-1 TRBV5-6 CASSLRAARAFF TGTGCCAGCAGCTTGCGGGCAGCCCGAGCTTTCTTT
many NA TRBJ2-5 TRBV6-5 CASSYSRGLETQYF TGTGCCAGCAGTTACTCGAGAGGGTTAGAGACCCAGTACTTC
many NA TRBJ1-5 TRBV28 CASILGGALGNQPQHF TGTGCCAGCATCCTCGGGGGGGCGCTGGGCAATCAGCCCCAGCATTTT
many NA TRBJ2-1 TRBV29-1 CSVEDPGQQFF TGCAGCGTTGAAGATCCGGGACAGCAGTTCTTC
NA NA TRBJ2-5 TRBV24-1 CATSDSDRLVETQYF TGTGCCACCAGTGATTCAGACAGGTTGGTAGAGACCCAGTACTTC
NA NA TRBJ1-2 TRBV2 CASSGPRRLYGYTF TGTGCCAGCAGTGGGCCGCGTAGACTCTATGGCTACACCTTC
few NA TRBJ2-5 TRBV7-9 CASSSTGETQYF TGTGCCAGCAGCTCCACTGGAGAGACCCAGTACTTC
NA NA TRBJ2-5 TRBV5-1 CASSPRTEETQYF TGCGCCAGCAGCCCAAGGACGGAAGAGACCCAGTACTTC
many NA TRBJ2-5 TRBV10-2 CASSVEEETQYF TGCGCCAGCAGTGTGGAGGAAGAGACCCAGTACTTC
few TRBD1 TRBJ2-2 TRBV11-3 CASSLQGAVGELFF TGTGCCAGCAGCCTACAGGGGGCTGTCGGGGAGCTGTTTTTT